This TCR beta chain was captured in a study of cytomegalovirus exposure and HLA in healthy donors. Overall study findings and caveats: Fewer N-insertions than the roughly 670-donor mean were reportedly shown by an Asian-associated ancestry cluster in a later analysis.

Looked up from germline, CDR1 is SGDLS and CDR2 is YYNGEE. V gave up 1 base and J gave up 0 bases; unmatched junction bases: 3. This CDR3 region has 15 residues. As regards this clone: Its specificity is not known.

PCR amplification relied on 60 Vbeta primers (plus 13 Jbeta primers). Sequenced by immunoSEQ multiplex PCR; TCRdb stores in-frame clones only, minus some. Of tens of thousands of clones detected, around 81% appear once; the ten largest clones hold 0.57%. Sequencing was carried out using PBMCs. This sequence was found in a man aged 25-40 years in good health and CMV-seronegative. This chain links TRBV9 with TRBJ2-5, with 7 bases aligning to TRBD1. CDR3 sequence (DNA): TGTGCCAGCAGCGTATCTGGGACAGACCAAGAGACCCAGTACTTC. Protein product: CASSVSGTDQETQYF.